The source of this TCR beta chain is a study of regulatory and conventional T cells in RAG deficiency. Study findings and constraints: Omenn patients showed >85% Treg-Tconv overlap and shorter CDR3 lengths.

The table came from immunoSEQ multiplex PCR; TCRdb's copy has only in-frame clones and leaves some out. The table includes around 30,000 clones, more than 90% detected once. The sorted conventional CD4+ T cells were CD25-low and CD127-high, with genomic DNA sequenced. Details on this clone: What it recognizes is unknown.

The V end lost 5 bases, the J end lost 2 bases, and 12 bases lay between the germline ends. The germline V gene has CDR1 MNHEY and CDR2 SMNVEV (reference sequence). This CDR3 has 14 amino acids. The same specimen was also included in a second study, on regulatory T cells. That report adds: Amplification used 52 TRBV primers and 13 TRBJ primers. Skewed V and J usage and few unique V-J pairs marked patient repertoires, most in Tregs.

The chain couples TRBV27 to TRBJ2-5; weak D call: TRBD1 (6 bases). Specimen: CD25- CD4+ T cells sorted from blood. This receptor was taken from a human donor in good health. The CDR3 DNA sequence: TGTGCCAGCAGTCCCAACAGGGTTCAAGAGACCCAGTACTTC. Residues: CASSPNRVQETQYF.